A single sample is the source of the 23 T cell receptor beta chains below, sequenced in a study of blood T cell repertoires in COVID-19. Clones were read by immunoSEQ multiplex PCR, and TCRdb kept only the in-frame ones, dropping some. The repertoire holds under 350,000 clones, with around 86% as singletons. Input material: peripheral blood. Every receptor here comes from a man between 65 and 85 years old with acute or convalescent COVID-19.

The chain combines TRBV19 with TRBJ2-1; 8 bases fit TRBD1. The CDR3 contains 14 residues. Germline V gene sequence: CDR1 LNHDA, CDR2 SQIVND (reference sequence). With 7 bases clipped from V and 7 bases from J, the junction kept 9 bases outside the gene matches. The CDR3 reads CASNPTGAWNEQFF. CDR3 DNA sequence: TGTGCCAGTAACCCGACAGGGGCGTGGAATGAGCAGTTCTTC.

For the CDR3, the DNA is TGTGCCAGCAGCGATCAGGGGGGAGGAAACACCATATATTTT. Translated: CASSDQGGGNTIYF. The rearrangement links TRBV9 to TRBJ1-3, with 7 positions matching TRBD1. Germline V gives CDR1 SGDLS, CDR2 YYNGEE. This CDR3 has 14 amino acids. The J segment lost 4 bases and the V segment lost 3 bases, leaving 4 bases of the junction unmatched.

This clone was seen a single time. The chain has TRBV5-1 and TRBJ2-7; 7 bases are a match to TRBD1. The germline V gene has CDR1 SGHRS and CDR2 YFSETQ. Unmatched junction bases numbered 1, after V lost 0 bases and J lost 1 base. This CDR3 has 14 residues. Written as DNA, the CDR3 is TGCGCCAGCAGCTTGGAGACAGGGTCCTACGAGCAGTACTTC. Protein: CASSLETGSYEQYF.

The chain is built from TRBV28 and TRBJ1-2; tentative D call: TRBD1 (5 bases). From germline, CDR1 is MDHEN and CDR2 SYDVKM. V lost 5 bases and J 2 bases, leaving 12 bases between the germline ends. The CDR3 consists of 14 residues. In DNA, the CDR3 is TGTGCCAGCAGTCCCTTTGGGGGGAACTATGGCTACACCTTC. This codes for CASSPFGGNYGYTF.

The CDR3 DNA reads TGTGCCAGCAGCGCCGGGACAGTAGTGGGGGGCACCATATATTTT. Translation: CASSAGTVVGGTIYF. V and J are TRBV9 and TRBJ1-3; 7 nucleotides align to TRBD1. The trim removed 3 bases at V and 9 bases at J, leaving 12 bases unmatched. This CDR3 spans 15 amino acids. Germline V CDR1 and CDR2: SGDLS, YYNGEE.

This clone has just a few counts. The chain employs TRBV4-3 and TRBJ1-2; weak D call: TRBD1 (5 bases). Trimming took 2 bases from V and 7 from J, leaving 14 bases between them. This CDR3 comprises 14 residues. CDR1 and CDR2 (germline): LGHNA, YSLEER. CDR3 protein: CASSQTGARAGYTF. CDR3 in DNA: TGCGCCAGCAGCCAAACAGGTGCCCGGGCTGGCTACACCTTC.

The chain is built from TRBV11-2 and TRBJ2-3; maybe TRBD1 (6 bases). The CDR3 length is 14 residues. Between the trimmed V and J ends, which lost 4 bases and 0 bases, there was a span of 8 bases. Germline CDR1 reads SGHAT; CDR2 reads FQNNGV. In DNA, the CDR3 is TGTGCCAGCAGCTCCGGACAGAGCACAGATACGCAGTATTTT. It translates to CASSSGQSTDTQYF.

The CDR3 sequence is CASSPAGIDTQYF. The CDR3 region has the DNA TGTGCCAGCAGCCCCGCGGGGATAGATACGCAGTATTTT. V is TRBV3-1 (or the pseudogene TRBV3-2) and J is TRBJ2-3; D may be TRBD2 (6 bases). With 4 bases removed from V and 5 bases from J, the gap between germline ends came to 10 bases. CDR3 length: 13 amino acids. Per the germline V gene, CDR1 is LGHDT and CDR2 is YNNKEL (reference sequence).

This clone was seen only a few times. The chain carries TRBV7-9 and TRBJ1-2, with TRBD1 identical over 7 bases. In germline, CDR1 is SEHNR, CDR2 FQNEAQ (reference sequence). The CDR3 sequence is 13 residues long. The junction had 4 bases not matched to a gene; V was cut back by 3 bases and J by 6 bases. This CDR3 is CASSLVQGDGYTF. DNA of the CDR3: TGTGCCAGCAGCTTGGTGCAGGGGGATGGCTACACCTTC.

V usage is TRBV28 and J usage is TRBJ1-6, with TRBD1 matching over 8 bases. V gave up 8 bases and J gave up 9 bases; unmatched junction bases: 3. The length of the CDR3 is 12 residues. The V gene's germline CDR1 is MDHEN and CDR2 SYDVKM. CDR3 sequence: CASGQGSSPLHF. The CDR3 DNA reads TGTGCCAGCGGACAGGGATCTTCACCCCTCCACTTT.

Here the CDR3 reads CATSPGQGHPYEQYF. CDR3 coding DNA: TGTGCCACCAGTCCCGGACAGGGGCATCCCTACGAGCAGTACTTC. The rearrangement joins TRBV24-1 to TRBJ2-7; 9 nucleotides align to TRBD1. The CDR3 covers 15 residues. The V gene end was trimmed by 6 bases and the J gene end by 2 bases; junction bases not matched to a gene: 7. The germline CDR1 and CDR2 sequences are KGHDR and SFDVKD.

The CDR3 sequence: CASRHTTLIRNTIYF. DNA of the CDR3: TGTGCCAGCAGGCACACGACTTTGATAAGAAACACCATATATTTT. This chain uses TRBV6-4 with TRBJ1-3; unclear D gene. Deletions cut 6 bases from V and 5 bases from J, with 17 bases between. Germline V gene lookup returns CDR1 MRHNA and CDR2 SNTAGT. The CDR3 totals 15 residues.

The gene calls are TRBV2 and TRBJ2-6, with no clear D. Germline V gene data show CDR1 as SNHLY and CDR2 as FYNNEI. Deletions cut 2 bases from V and 1 base from J, with 3 bases between. The CDR3 contains 14 residues. Written as DNA, the CDR3 is TGTGCCAGCAGTGAACAGTCTGGGGCCAACGTCCTGACTTTC. Protein sequence: CASSEQSGANVLTF.

The chain links TRBV19 to TRBJ2-1, with 11 bases fitting TRBD2. Trimming took 7 bases from V and 9 from J; bases not matched to a gene: 14. Germline V lookup: CDR1 LNHDA, CDR2 SQIVND (reference sequence). The CDR3 has 16 amino acids. The CDR3 reads CASTLPGLAGVSEQFF. The CDR3 bases are TGTGCCAGTACCCTCCCCGGACTAGCGGGTGTATCTGAGCAGTTCTTC.

The chain uses TRBV12-3 or TRBV12-4 and TRBJ1-5; no firm D call. The CDR3 contains 13 residues. V gave up 9 bases and J gave up 0 bases, with 9 bases separating them. The CDR3: CASKEDSNQPQHF. CDR3 nucleotide sequence: TGTGCCAGTAAGGAGGATAGCAATCAGCCCCAGCATTTT.

As to this clone: An end of the junction does not agree with germline; a read error may underlie this. The V and J genes are TRBV28 and TRBJ1-3, with 8 bases identical to TRBD1. The CDR3 is made up of 14 amino acids. Per the germline V gene, CDR1 is MDHEN and CDR2 is SYDVKM. CDR3 nucleotides: TGTGCCAGCAGATTACAGGGGGATCTAAACGCCATATATTTT. Encoded protein: CASRLQGDLNAIYF.

The chain recombines TRBV7-9 with TRBJ2-3, with TRBD1 matching over 7 bases. The J segment lost 5 bases and the V segment lost 5 bases, leaving 7 bases of the junction unmatched. Germline-derived CDR1 and CDR2 are SEHNR and FQNEAQ (reference sequence). The CDR3 is 14 residues long. The CDR3 loop reads CASSPDREGDTQYF. The CDR3 DNA reads TGTGCCAGCAGCCCCGACAGGGAAGGAGATACGCAGTATTTT.

CDR3 sequence (DNA): TGTGCCATCAGTGATTGGGGCTGTGAGGGGGAGCTGTTTTTT. Its protein is CAISDWGCEGELFF. This chain links TRBV10-3 with TRBJ2-2, with TRBD1 as a possible D gene (5 bases). The V end lost 3 bases, the J end lost 8 bases, and 13 bases lay between the germline ends. The CDR3 has 14 amino acids. The germline gives CDR1 ENHRY, CDR2 SYGVKD.

The V and J genes are TRBV19 and TRBJ2-5; 9 bases match TRBD2. There are 17 residues in the CDR3. Germline assignment: CDR1 LNHDA and CDR2 SQIVND (reference sequence). Losses at the gene ends were 5 bases for V and 2 bases for J; bases not matched to a gene: 12. The CDR3, as DNA: TGTGCCAGTAGTCCAAACGGGCGAGCGGGGGGTCAAGAGACCCAGTACTTC. Translated: CASSPNGRAGGQETQYF.

V is TRBV7-7 and J is TRBJ2-5; 11 bases match TRBD1. The CDR3 spans 13 residues. Germline V gives CDR1 SSHAT, CDR2 FNYEAQ (reference sequence). The ends lost 6 bases at V and 4 bases at J; junction bases unmatched: 1. The CDR3 bases are TGTGCCAGCAGTGGGACAGGGGGAGAGACCCAGTACTTC. Protein: CASSGTGGETQYF.

This clone came up a few times. The CDR3 nucleotides are TGTGCCAGCAGCCAAGAAGGCACTAGGTCCTACGAGCAGTACTTC. It translates to CASSQEGTRSYEQYF. The J gene is TRBJ2-7, the V gene TRBV3-1 (or the pseudogene TRBV3-2), with D possibly TRBD2 on 5 matching bases. Trimming cost V 0 bases and J 1 base, with 10 bases left between them. The germline V gene encodes CDR1 LGHDT and CDR2 YNNKEL (reference sequence). The CDR3 is 15 amino acids.

J is TRBJ2-1 and V is TRBV11-2; 11 bases align to TRBD2. V was clipped by 5 bases and J by 5 bases; unmatched bases: 8. This CDR3 comprises 16 residues. Germline CDR1 SGHAT, CDR2 FQNNGV. The CDR3 protein is CASSKSGTSGNNEQFF. The CDR3 nucleotides are TGTGCCAGCAGCAAATCCGGGACTAGCGGAAACAATGAGCAGTTCTTC.

The CDR3 bases are TGTGCCAGCTCACTCTATTCAGGGCCTGGGGCCAACGTCCTGACTTTC. The encoded protein is CASSLYSGPGANVLTF. This chain connects TRBV18 to TRBJ2-6, with D possibly matching TRBD1 (5 bases). V was cut by 4 bases and J by 2 bases, with 12 bases left in between. The CDR3 covers 16 residues. Germline lookup yields CDR1 KGHSH and CDR2 LQKENI.